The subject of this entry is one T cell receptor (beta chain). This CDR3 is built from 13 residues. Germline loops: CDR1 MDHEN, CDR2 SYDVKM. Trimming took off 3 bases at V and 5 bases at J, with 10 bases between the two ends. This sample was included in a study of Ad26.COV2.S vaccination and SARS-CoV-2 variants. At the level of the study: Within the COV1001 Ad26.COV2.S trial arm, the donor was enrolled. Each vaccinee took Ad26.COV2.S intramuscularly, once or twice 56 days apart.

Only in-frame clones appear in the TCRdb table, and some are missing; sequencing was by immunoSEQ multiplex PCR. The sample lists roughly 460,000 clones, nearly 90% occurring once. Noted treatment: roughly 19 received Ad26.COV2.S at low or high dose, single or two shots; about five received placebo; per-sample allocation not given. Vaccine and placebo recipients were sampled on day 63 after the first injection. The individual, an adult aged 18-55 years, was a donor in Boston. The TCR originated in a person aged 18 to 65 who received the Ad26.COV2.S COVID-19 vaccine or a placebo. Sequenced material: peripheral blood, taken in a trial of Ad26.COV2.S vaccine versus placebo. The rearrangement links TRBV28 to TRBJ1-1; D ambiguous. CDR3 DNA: TGTGCCAGCAGTTTCGGGAGGAGGACTGAAGCTTTCTTT. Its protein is CASSFGRRTEAFF. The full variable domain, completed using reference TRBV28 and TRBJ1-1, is DVKVTQSSRYLVKRTGEKVFLECVQDMDHENMFWYRQDPGLGLRLIYFSYDVKMKEKGDIPEGYSVSREKKERFSLILESASTNQTSMYLCASSFGRRTEAFFGQGTRLTVV.